The sequence of this T cell receptor beta chain was determined in a study of blood T cell repertoires in COVID-19. Study summary: The samples span acute and convalescent COVID-19 from the United States, Italy and Spain. T cells, B-cell-depleted T cells, or PBMCs supplied cDNA or gDNA.

From germline, CDR1 is GTSNPN and CDR2 SVGIG (reference sequence). The CDR3 extends over 13 amino acids. Trimming removed 5 bases from V and 5 bases from J; junction bases left unmatched: 3. How the authors handled the data: Estimation of nucleated cell counts relied on the amplification of reference gene primers. Assay: immunoSEQ multiplex PCR; the TCRdb copy retains only in-frame clones and omits some. That table supplies the V and J calls and clone size; D and trimming were determined from the DNA. Of roughly 250,000 clones listed, about 80% are singletons. The rearrangement joins TRBV30 to TRBJ1-6; 7 bases are shared with TRBD1. Sequenced input: peripheral blood. The sequence was obtained from a woman older than 75 with acute or convalescent COVID-19. CDR3 protein: CAWATGDNSPLHF. The CDR3 DNA is TGTGCCTGGGCCACAGGGGATAATTCACCCCTCCACTTT.